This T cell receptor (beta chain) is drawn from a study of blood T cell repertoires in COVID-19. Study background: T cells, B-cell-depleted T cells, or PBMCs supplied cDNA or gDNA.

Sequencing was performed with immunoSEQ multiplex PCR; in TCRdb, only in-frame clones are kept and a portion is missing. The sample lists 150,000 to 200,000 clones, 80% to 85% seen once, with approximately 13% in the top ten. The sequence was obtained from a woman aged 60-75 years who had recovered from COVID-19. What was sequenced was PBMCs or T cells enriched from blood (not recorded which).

This chain's CDR3 is CASSWGWRGEQYF. CDR3 nucleotides: TGTGCCAGCAGTTGGGGTTGGAGGGGCGAGCAGTACTTC. J is TRBJ2-7 and V is TRBV6-5, with a weak D call TRBD2 (6 bases). CDR1 MNHEY and CDR2 SVGAGI come from the germline V gene. Trimming took off 4 bases at V and 6 bases at J, with 13 bases between the two ends. This CDR3 has 13 residues.